Each of the 22 T cell receptor beta chains below was sequenced from the same sample in a study of blood T cell repertoires in COVID-19 (dated by TCRdb to about 2020). The receptor library was made with the immunoSEQ multiplex PCR assay. This immuneACCESS table, as held by TCRdb, lists in-frame sequences with V and J called but not all clones. Of the missing ones, under half trace to an unresolved V gene in checked studies; the others have no known cause. Present in this sample are approximately 220,000 clones, 70% to 90% of which were seen just once. The ten largest clones capture around 3% of the sample. The sample comprised peripheral blood. These TCRs come from a man in his fifties who had recovered from COVID-19.

This clone was counted a single time. The V and J genes are TRBV6-5 and TRBJ1-5, with TRBD1 matching over 8 bases. The junction had 7 bases not matched to a gene; V was cut back by 7 bases and J by 5 bases. CDR1 is MNHEY and CDR2 is SVGAGI in the germline V gene. The CDR3 has 14 residues. In DNA, the CDR3 is TGTGCCAGCACCATTGACAGGGGTGATCAGCCCCAGCATTTT. Its translation: CASTIDRGDQPQHF.

The V gene is TRBV28, the J gene TRBJ2-7; 7 nucleotides match TRBD1. The ends lost 6 bases at V and 6 bases at J; junction bases unmatched: 8. Germline CDR1 and CDR2: MDHEN and SYDVKM. This CDR3 comprises 13 residues. The CDR3, as DNA: TGTGCCAGCAGCTACAGGGGCTATGGCGAGCAGTACTTC. As protein: CASSYRGYGEQYF.

V usage is TRBV7-8 and J usage is TRBJ2-7; 7 positions match TRBD2. The J segment lost 7 bases and the V segment lost 2 bases, leaving 8 bases of the junction unmatched. Per germline, CDR1 SGHVS and CDR2 FQNEAQ. The CDR3 contains 14 residues. CDR3 loop: CASSLSGTAGEQYF. The CDR3 region has the DNA TGTGCCAGCAGCTTAAGCGGGACGGCTGGAGAGCAGTACTTC. Full variable domain (rest looked up from reference TRBV7-8 and TRBJ2-7): GAGVSQSPRYKVAKRGQDVALRCDPISGHVSLFWYQQALGQGPEFLTYFQNEAQLDKSGLPSDRFFAERPEGSVSTLKIQRTQQEDSAVYLCASSLSGTAGEQYFGPGTRLTVT.

V gene TRBV5-1 combines with J gene TRBJ2-1; TRBD2 agrees at 12 bases. The CDR3 contains 14 residues. Germline V CDR1 and CDR2: SGHRS, YFSETQ. V shed 1 base and J 10 bases; nucleotides not matched to a gene: 3. CDR3 loop: CASSLSTSGREQFF. The CDR3 nucleotides read TGCGCCAGCAGCTTGTCGACTAGCGGGAGAGAGCAGTTCTTC.

The chain employs TRBV28 and TRBJ2-7, with D maybe TRBD2 (5 bases). Germline V gene data show CDR1 as MDHEN and CDR2 as SYDVKM. The CDR3 covers 14 residues. The V end lost 4 bases, the J end lost 7 bases, and 17 bases lay between the germline ends. The CDR3 sequence: CASSSLSGNEEQYF. For the CDR3, the DNA is TGTGCCAGCAGTTCTCTTTCCGGGAATGAAGAGCAGTACTTC.

V is TRBV6-5 and J is TRBJ1-6, with D possibly matching TRBD1 (6 bases). V was cut by 5 bases and J by 7 bases, with 15 bases left in between. The CDR3 is 15 residues long. CDR1 MNHEY and CDR2 SVGAGI come from the germline V gene. The CDR3 DNA reads as TGTGCCAGCAGTATAACGGACAGCGGAAATTCACCCCTCCACTTT. This translates into CASSITDSGNSPLHF.

This clone was counted between two and nine times. The chain combines TRBV4-1 with TRBJ2-1; TRBD2 aligns across 9 bases. This CDR3 has 16 residues. J lost 7 bases, V lost 0 bases, and 7 bases had no gene match. Germline CDR1 reads MGHRA; CDR2 reads YSYEKL. CDR3 in DNA: TGCGCCAGCAGCCAAGAATCTAGCGGGACGGAAAATGAGCAGTTCTTC. It translates to CASSQESSGTENEQFF.

This clone came up once. The chain uses TRBV28 and TRBJ2-3; 11 nucleotides line up with TRBD2. This CDR3 has 16 amino acids. Germline CDR1 reads MDHEN; CDR2 reads SYDVKM. Losses at the gene ends were 3 bases for V and 4 bases for J; bases not matched to a gene: 6. CDR3 amino acids: CASSLWASGRSDTQYF. For the CDR3, the DNA is TGTGCCAGCAGTTTGTGGGCTAGCGGGAGGTCAGATACGCAGTATTTT.

This sequence joins TRBV4-2 and TRBJ2-1; no definite D call. The germline CDR1 and CDR2 sequences are LGHNA and YNFKEQ. There are 13 residues in the CDR3. V shed 1 base and J shed 6 bases, with 7 bases lying between them. The CDR3 bases are TGTGCCAGCAGCCAAGGGCCTTCCAATGAGCAGTTCTTC. The encoded protein is CASSQGPSNEQFF.

The J gene is TRBJ1-1, the V gene TRBV19; TRBD1 might be the D (6 bases). The length of the CDR3 is 12 residues. Deletions cut 5 bases from V and 4 bases from J, with 8 bases between. The germline V gene has CDR1 LNHDA and CDR2 SQIVND (reference sequence). The CDR3, as DNA: TGTGCCAGTAGTGAACAGGGCACTGAAGCTTTCTTT. The encoded protein is CASSEQGTEAFF.

The chain uses TRBV7-2 and TRBJ2-1; 7 bases agree with TRBD2. The CDR3 loop spans 16 amino acids. Germline V gene data show CDR1 as SGHTA and CDR2 as FQGNSA. V dropped 0 bases and J dropped 2; count of bases not matched to a gene: 4. The DNA of the CDR3 is TGTGCCAGCAGCTTAGCGGCGGGAGCGGCCTACAATGAGCAGTTCTTC. Translation: CASSLAAGAAYNEQFF.

The chain has TRBV6-1 and TRBJ1-2, with TRBD1 matching 8 bases. The trim removed 3 bases at V and 8 bases at J, leaving 14 bases unmatched. The V gene's germline CDR1 is MNHNS and CDR2 SASEGT. The CDR3 totals 16 residues. CDR3 nucleotides: TGTGCCAGCAGTGACCACCTCCCTGGACAGGGATCCGGCTACACCTTC. It encodes CASSDHLPGQGSGYTF.

This clone was seen ten or more times. The J gene is TRBJ2-2, the V gene TRBV2; TRBD1 is a possible D gene (5 bases). The CDR3 spans 14 residues. V was trimmed by 5 bases and J by 1 base, leaving 8 bases between them. CDR1 is SNHLY and CDR2 is FYNNEI in the germline V gene. The CDR3 coding sequence is TGTGCCAGCAGTCGCACAGGGAACACCGGGGAGCTGTTTTTT. Its translation: CASSRTGNTGELFF.

The chain carries TRBV30 and TRBJ2-7; D may be TRBD2 (7 bases). CDR3 length: 14 amino acids. The germline CDR1 and CDR2 sequences are GTSNPN and SVGIG (reference sequence). V lost 3 bases, J lost 0 bases, and 12 bases lay in between. The CDR3 loop reads CAWSEGGGSYEQYF. In nucleotides, the CDR3 is TGTGCCTGGAGCGAGGGGGGGGGCTCCTACGAGCAGTACTTC.

The chain joins TRBV29-1 to TRBJ1-1, with D perhaps TRBD1 (6 bases). The CDR3 consists of 13 residues. Germline V gives CDR1 SQVTM, CDR2 ANQGSEA. Deletions cut 5 bases from V and 0 bases from J, with 10 bases between. The CDR3 loop reads CSVKGHLNTEAFF. The CDR3 region has the DNA TGCAGCGTTAAGGGACATCTGAACACTGAAGCTTTCTTT.

CDR3 region: CASSIAGGQPQHF. CDR3 DNA: TGTGCCAGTAGTATAGCGGGGGGGCAGCCCCAGCATTTT. This chain uses TRBV19 with TRBJ1-5; possible D gene TRBD1, 5 bases. CDR3 length: 13 residues. V lost 1 base and J lost 7, with 8 bases in between. Germline CDR1 LNHDA, CDR2 SQIVND (reference sequence). The full variable domain, in which reference TRBV19 and TRBJ1-5 provide the parts outside the CDR3, is DGGITQSPKYLFRKEGQNVTLSCEQNLNHDAMYWYRQDPGQGLRLIYYSQIVNDFQKGDIAEGYSVSREKKESFPLTVTSAQKNPTAFYLCASSIAGGQPQHFGDGTRLSIL.

The chain's CDR3 is CATSDRSGTGLKTQYF. CDR3 sequence (DNA): TGTGCCACCAGTGATCGATCTGGGACAGGGCTAAAGACCCAGTACTTC. The chain is built from TRBV24-1 and TRBJ2-5, with 9 bases fitting TRBD1. This CDR3 is built from 16 residues. The germline V gene encodes CDR1 KGHDR and CDR2 SFDVKD. V was clipped by 3 bases and J by 6 bases; unmatched bases: 10.

The gene calls are TRBV6-1 and TRBJ1-4; D remains unclear. In germline, CDR1 is MNHNS, CDR2 SASEGT. CDR3 length: 12 residues. The ends were cut back, 3 bases at V and 4 bases at J, with 3 bases in the middle. CDR3 sequence (DNA): TGTGCCAGCAGTGACCTTAATGAAAAACTGTTTTTT. Its protein is CASSDLNEKLFF.

This clone has a single count. V is TRBV11-3 and J is TRBJ2-7; TRBD2 is a possible D gene (5 bases). The CDR3 runs 12 residues. Germline loops: CDR1 SGHNT, CDR2 YENEEA. V lost 5 bases, J lost 7 bases, and 12 bases lay in between. CDR3 sequence reads: CASSLRGGEQYF. In DNA form, the CDR3 reads TGTGCCAGCAGCCTTCGGGGTGGGGAGCAGTACTTC.

This chain uses TRBV30 with TRBJ2-2; 7 nucleotides agree with TRBD2. V shed 4 bases, J shed 2 bases, and the junction held 7 bases outside the gene matches. This CDR3 has 15 residues. Germline V gene sequence: CDR1 GTSNPN, CDR2 SVGIG (reference sequence). The CDR3, as DNA: TGTGCCTGGAAAACGGGGGGAACCAACACCGGGGAGCTGTTTTTT. Amino acid sequence: CAWKTGGTNTGELFF.

This clone was counted once. The V call is TRBV15, the J call TRBJ1-4; D possibly corresponds to TRBD1 (6 bases). This CDR3 is 15 amino acids long. Germline V gene lookup returns CDR1 LNHNV and CDR2 YYDKDF (reference sequence). Trimming left V 3 bases short and J 7 bases short, with 15 bases between. CDR3: CATSSGGAQGEKLFF. The CDR3 DNA sequence: TGTGCCACCAGCAGTGGGGGGGCCCAGGGTGAAAAACTGTTTTTT.

This chain uses TRBV30 with TRBJ2-1; 10 bases match TRBD2. Germline-derived CDR1 and CDR2 are GTSNPN and SVGIG (reference sequence). This CDR3 spans 13 amino acids. The ends lost 5 bases at V and 9 bases at J; junction bases unmatched: 7. CDR3 in amino acids: CAWAAGGPGEQFF. Here the CDR3 DNA reads TGTGCCTGGGCAGCGGGAGGGCCAGGTGAGCAGTTCTTC.